Listed here are 11 T cell receptor beta chains from one sample, sequenced in a study of cytomegalovirus exposure and HLA in healthy donors. 13 Jbeta primers and 60 Vbeta primers were used for the PCR. Assay used: immunoSEQ multiplex PCR; TCRdb lists only in-frame clones, some missing. The table lists roughly 120,000 clones, 81% of them singletons. The sample taken for sequencing was PBMCs. The receptors stem from a woman under 40 in good health and CMV-seronegative.

This clone was detected only a few times. The V gene is TRBV19, the J gene TRBJ2-7; 7 positions agree with TRBD2. The germline V gene encodes CDR1 LNHDA and CDR2 SQIVND (reference sequence). This CDR3 comprises 12 residues. V was clipped by 9 bases and J by 7 bases; unmatched bases: 9. The CDR3, as DNA: TGTGCCAGCCCGGGCCCAGCGGGAGAGCAGTACTTC. Its translation is CASPGPAGEQYF. Full variable domain (outside the CDR3, taken from reference TRBV19 and TRBJ2-7): DGGITQSPKYLFRKEGQNVTLSCEQNLNHDAMYWYRQDPGQGLRLIYYSQIVNDFQKGDIAEGYSVSREKKESFPLTVTSAQKNPTAFYLCASPGPAGEQYFGPGTRLTVT.

In its sample, this clone was seen a few times. J is TRBJ2-7 and V is TRBV5-1; possibly TRBD2 for D (6 bases). CDR1 SGHRS and CDR2 YFSETQ come from the germline V gene. Trimming removed 4 bases at V and 0 bases at J, with 17 bases between. The CDR3 covers 16 residues. CDR3: CASSPEGLRSSYEQYF. In nucleotides, the CDR3 is TGCGCCAGCAGCCCGGAGGGACTTCGTAGCTCCTACGAGCAGTACTTC.

This clone was observed once. The chain joins TRBV7-2 to TRBJ2-7; possibly TRBD1 for D (5 bases). The CDR3 covers 13 residues. Germline-derived CDR1 and CDR2 are SGHTA and FQGNSA. Trimming took off 5 bases at V and 7 bases at J, with 15 bases between the two ends. DNA of the CDR3: TGTGCCAGCAGCCCCCCCAGGGCCCGAGAGCAGTACTTC. It specifies CASSPPRAREQYF.

CDR3 loop: CASSGSSWSSYNEQFF. The DNA of the CDR3 is TGCGCCAGCAGCGGTAGTAGCTGGAGCTCCTACAATGAGCAGTTCTTC. V gene TRBV5-1 combines with J gene TRBJ2-1; D remains unclear. CDR3 length: 16 residues. The germline V and J ends were trimmed by 4 bases and 0 bases, with 14 bases remaining between them. The germline V gene encodes CDR1 SGHRS and CDR2 YFSETQ. The full variable domain, completed using reference TRBV5-1 and TRBJ2-1, is KAGVTQTPRYLIKTRGQQVTLSCSPISGHRSVSWYQQTPGQGLQFLFEYFSETQRNKGNFPGRFSGRQFSNSRSEMNVSTLELGDSALYLCASSGSSWSSYNEQFFGPGTRLTVL.

This clone was counted between two and nine times. J is TRBJ2-3 and V is TRBV5-6; D not resolved. With 0 bases removed from V and 6 bases from J, the gap between germline ends came to 5 bases. This CDR3 region has 12 residues. Germline CDR1 and CDR2: SGHDT and YYEEEE. The CDR3 DNA reads TGTGCCAGCAGCTTGGATCCGGATACGCAGTATTTT. Its translation: CASSLDPDTQYF.

The V gene is TRBV7-2, the J gene TRBJ2-1, with a weak D call TRBD2 (5 bases). Between the trimmed V and J ends, which lost 3 bases and 4 bases, there was a span of 13 bases. The length of the CDR3 is 15 residues. Germline loops: CDR1 SGHTA, CDR2 FQGNSA. CDR3 coding DNA: TGTGCCAGCAGCTTGGGTGCTAGCCGTTACAATGAGCAGTTCTTC. Translation gives CASSLGASRYNEQFF.

The chain uses TRBV4-1 and TRBJ2-7; D is undetermined. The V gene's germline CDR1 is MGHRA and CDR2 YSYEKL. V dropped 0 bases and J dropped 1 base, with 7 bases sitting between them. The CDR3 length is 14 residues. CDR3 DNA sequence: TGCGCCAGCAGCCAAGAAGCCTTATCCTACGAGCAGTACTTC. Translating gives CASSQEALSYEQYF.

This clone was counted once. The J gene is TRBJ2-1, the V gene TRBV9; D is possibly TRBD2 (6 bases). The CDR3 covers 15 residues. Germline V lookup: CDR1 SGDLS, CDR2 YYNGEE. The V gene lost 0 bases and the J gene lost 5 bases, with 12 bases spanning the gap. This chain's CDR3 is CASSVGAGRNNEQFF. CDR3 coding DNA: TGTGCCAGCAGCGTAGGAGCCGGGAGAAACAATGAGCAGTTCTTC. Based on the CDR3 plus reference TRBV9 and TRBJ2-1, the full variable domain is DSGVTQTPKHLITATGQRVTLRCSPRSGDLSVYWYQQSLDQGLQFLIQYYNGEERAKGNILERFSAQQFPDLHSELNLSSLELGDSALYFCASSVGAGRNNEQFFGPGTRLTVL.

This chain joins TRBV7-2 and TRBJ2-3; 9 positions agree with TRBD1. The CDR3 runs 14 residues. The germline gives CDR1 SGHTA, CDR2 FQGNSA. With V trimmed by 5 bases and J by 9 bases, 9 bases remained unmatched. The CDR3 spells CASSGGTGLITQYF. The CDR3 nucleotides are TGTGCCAGCAGCGGGGGGACAGGGCTCATCACGCAGTATTTT.

The chain uses TRBV2 and TRBJ2-2; TRBD1 matches 9 bases. Per germline, CDR1 SNHLY and CDR2 FYNNEI. The CDR3 extends over 17 amino acids. V was clipped by 6 bases and J by 7 bases; unmatched bases: 15. CDR3 sequence reads: CASSATLTGGWIGELFF. The CDR3 bases are TGTGCCAGCAGCGCAACATTAACAGGGGGCTGGATCGGGGAGCTGTTTTTT. The variable domain in full, with the rest retrieved from reference TRBV2 and TRBJ2-2, is EPEVTQTPSHQVTQMGQEVILRCVPISNHLYFYWYRQILGQKVEFLVSFYNNEISEKSEIFDDQFSVERPDGSNFTLKIRSTKLEDSAMYFCASSATLTGGWIGELFFGEGSRLTVL.

V and J are TRBV7-2 and TRBJ2-1; TRBD2 matches 14 bases. Germline V lookup: CDR1 SGHTA, CDR2 FQGNSA. V lost 5 bases and J lost 8; bases outside the gene matches: 5. The CDR3 totals 15 residues. The CDR3 loop is CASSIGTSGSDEQFF. The CDR3 DNA reads TGTGCCAGCAGCATCGGGACTAGCGGGAGTGATGAGCAGTTCTTC.